This T cell receptor (beta chain) was identified in a study of lymphopenia after photon versus proton radiotherapy (dated by TCRdb to the late 2010s). Context from the whole study: The study compared the immunological effects of photon versus proton radiation therapy in patients with gastrointestinal tumors who developed high-grade lymphopenia. The roughly 18 patients in the cohort had gastrointestinal tumors, were treated with either photon or proton therapy, and subsequently developed lymphopenia. The study was designed to characterize how the impact on the immune system differs between the two radiation modalities.

The germline V gene (reference sequence) sets CDR1 to SGHKS and CDR2 to YYEKEE. Measured from the cysteine to the phenylalanine, the CDR3 is 14 residues long. The DNA shown is the 42-base CDR3, in frame from base 1. The junction shows trimming of 2 bases on V and 4 bases on J, and the gene matches do not reach 4 bases of it. Note on this clone: The antigen this receptor binds is unknown. No much larger clonotype is one base removed from it; base qualities were not supplied.

The full study reports these points: Across the cohort, among patients who died, a greater drop in TCR diversity after the nadir was inversely correlated with overall survival time. The survival association was examined only in patients who died, and the authors described better survival with proton therapy as a possibility, not as a demonstrated result. Relative stability during treatment was observed in proton-treated patients, whereas loss of naive T cells and TCR diversity and gain of effector/memory populations were observed in photon-treated patients. Once the lymphocyte count had reached its nadir, the repertoires of photon-treated patients showed oligoclonal expansion, particularly of CD8+ Temra cells, and this expansion drove the decline in diversity.

Receptor libraries were prepared by the immunoSEQ multiplex PCR assay. Alongside multiparametric flow cytometry, deep sequencing of rearranged TCR beta loci was used to profile the T cell repertoires. The clones in this table, taken by TCRdb from immuneACCESS, are in-frame only. Not every clone is retained; where verified, under half of the shortfall comes from an unresolved V gene, and the cause of the rest is unknown. Across this sample there are 150,000 to 200,000 clones, with approximately 86% seen only once. Around 5% of the sample rests with the top ten. Here the chain combines TRBV5-5 and TRBJ2-7, with 9 bases matching TRBD2. This specimen was peripheral blood, taken from a patient treated with photon-based radiotherapy. The sequence was collected from a man aged 50 or older with gastric cancer. This receptor has the CDR3 CASSFLSGSYEQYF. In nucleotides, the sequence is TGTGCCAGCAGCTTCCTTAGCGGGAGTTACGAGCAGTACTTC.